A single T cell receptor beta chain is shown here with its context. What it binds is not known. It was ten milliliters of peripheral blood that were drawn from each donor. CDR3 length: 12 amino acids. The germline V gene has CDR1 MNHNS and CDR2 SASEGT. Trimming took 1 base from V and 7 from J; bases not matched to a gene: 0. These data come from a study of blood T cells in healthy people across ages. A second about 6 to 12 cycle PCR used barcoded and J-beta primers. A template-switch adaptor containing 12 random nucleotides labeled each cDNA molecule. In TCRdb, the 5' RACE reads were re-called with MiXCR into one record per CDR3 protein. This sample carries some 1,800,000 distinct CDR3 sequences, around 42% of them seen once, and the ten largest clones take about 23%. Findings and limits, study-wide: There was a strong correlation between TCR beta diversity and naive T cell percentage.

This chain links TRBV6-1 with TRBJ1-1; 7 nucleotides match TRBD1. This receptor was obtained from a human donor in good health. The sample was blood. The CDR3 DNA reads as TGTGCCAGCAGTGAAGGGACAGGTGAAGCTTTCTTT. This codes for CASSEGTGEAFF.